The rows below give T cell receptor beta chains drawn from one sample of a study of cytomegalovirus exposure and HLA in healthy donors. Profiled with immunoSEQ multiplex PCR; TCRdb holds only in-frame clones, not every one. The sample lists roughly 97,000 clones, over 60% occurring once. Sequencing was performed on PBMCs. The receptor set was obtained from a man aged 55-75 years in good health and CMV-seropositive. Each CDR3 is given without its conserved first and last residue.

j_call,v_call,cdr3_aa
TRBJ2-3,TRBV7-9,ASSPGSKDTQY
TRBJ2-2,TRBV7-3,ASSLNPGEGKRLF
TRBJ1-6,TRBV28,ASSLGGSSPLH
TRBJ2-2,TRBV5-1,ASSLTGSNTGELF
TRBJ2-3,TRBV6-5,ASSPSTGPDTQY
TRBJ1-6,TRBV18,ASSPRDKGSPLH
TRBJ1-5,TRBV10-3,AISDTAGQGAVQPQH
TRBJ2-2,TRBV7-2,ASRSGTANTGELF
TRBJ2-3,TRBV11-2,ASSLGVGLGLAQY
TRBJ1-2,TRBV5-5,ASSSQDRVGYGYT
TRBJ1-1,TRBV5-5,ASSTTSNMNTEAF
TRBJ2-5,TRBV9,ASSPSGQVDETQY
TRBJ1-4,TRBV9,ASSERTPAKKLF
TRBJ2-5,TRBV18,AIAGTAKETQY
TRBJ1-2,TRBV28,ASSFGPGKRIGYGYT
TRBJ2-7,TRBV5-6,ASSYCRGKY